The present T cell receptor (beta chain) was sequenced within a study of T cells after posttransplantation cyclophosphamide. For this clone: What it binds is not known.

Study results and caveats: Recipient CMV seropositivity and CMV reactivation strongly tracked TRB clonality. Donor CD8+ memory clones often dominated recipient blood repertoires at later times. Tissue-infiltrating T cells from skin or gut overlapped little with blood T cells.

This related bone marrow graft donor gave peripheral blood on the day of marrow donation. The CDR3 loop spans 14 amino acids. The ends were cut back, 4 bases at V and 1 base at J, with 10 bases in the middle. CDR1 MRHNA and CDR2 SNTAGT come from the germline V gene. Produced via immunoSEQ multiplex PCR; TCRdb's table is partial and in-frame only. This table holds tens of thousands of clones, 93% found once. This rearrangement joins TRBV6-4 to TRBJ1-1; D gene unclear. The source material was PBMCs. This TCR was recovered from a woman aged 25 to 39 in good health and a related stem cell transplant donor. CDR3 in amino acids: CASSVKSGNTEAFF. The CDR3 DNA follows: TGTGCCAGCAGTGTCAAGTCCGGGAACACTGAAGCTTTCTTT.